This T cell receptor (beta chain) was recovered during a study of blood T cells in healthy people across ages. A remark on this clonotype: Its target is unknown.

V was pared by 1 base and J by 6 bases, with 12 bases between. The germline gives CDR1 KGHDR, CDR2 SFDVKD. The CDR3 has 15 residues. General study results and limits: The lack of PBMC sorting stopped any conclusive naive versus antigen-experienced comparison.

A second about 7 to 12 cycle PCR used barcoded and J-beta primers. TCRdb analysed the 5' RACE reads with MiXCR anew, one entry per CDR3 protein. The sample records hundreds of thousands of distinct CDR3 sequences, 20% to 30% being singletons. The sample also formed part of further work on T cells of mothers and their children. From that study: There were over 9 million TCR beta CDR3 reads from each mother and around 2.7 million from each child.

Sequenced sample: blood. The clonotype comes from a boy aged 10-17 years in good health. This chain uses TRBV24-1 with TRBJ2-1; D is perhaps TRBD1 (6 bases). CDR3 residues: CATSDLAGDGNEQFF. The CDR3, as DNA: TGTGCCACCAGTGATTTAGCAGGGGACGGCAATGAGCAGTTCTTC.